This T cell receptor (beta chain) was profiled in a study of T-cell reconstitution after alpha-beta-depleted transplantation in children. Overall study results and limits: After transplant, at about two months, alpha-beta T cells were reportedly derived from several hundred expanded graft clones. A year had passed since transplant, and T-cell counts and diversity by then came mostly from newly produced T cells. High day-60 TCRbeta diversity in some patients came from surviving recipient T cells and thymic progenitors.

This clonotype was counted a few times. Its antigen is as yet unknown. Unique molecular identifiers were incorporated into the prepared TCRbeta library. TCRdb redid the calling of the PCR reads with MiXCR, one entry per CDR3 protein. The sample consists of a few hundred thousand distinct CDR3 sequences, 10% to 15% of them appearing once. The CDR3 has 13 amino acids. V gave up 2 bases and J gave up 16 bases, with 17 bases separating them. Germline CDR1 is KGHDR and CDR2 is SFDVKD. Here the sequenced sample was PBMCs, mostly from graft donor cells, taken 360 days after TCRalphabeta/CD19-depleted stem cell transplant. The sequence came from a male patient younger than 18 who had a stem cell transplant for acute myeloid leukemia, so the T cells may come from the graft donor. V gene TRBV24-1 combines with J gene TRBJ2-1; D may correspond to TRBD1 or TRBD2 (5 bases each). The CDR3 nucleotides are TGTGCCACCAGTGATTCTGGGGACCGCCGGGGATTCTTC. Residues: CATSDSGDRRGFF.